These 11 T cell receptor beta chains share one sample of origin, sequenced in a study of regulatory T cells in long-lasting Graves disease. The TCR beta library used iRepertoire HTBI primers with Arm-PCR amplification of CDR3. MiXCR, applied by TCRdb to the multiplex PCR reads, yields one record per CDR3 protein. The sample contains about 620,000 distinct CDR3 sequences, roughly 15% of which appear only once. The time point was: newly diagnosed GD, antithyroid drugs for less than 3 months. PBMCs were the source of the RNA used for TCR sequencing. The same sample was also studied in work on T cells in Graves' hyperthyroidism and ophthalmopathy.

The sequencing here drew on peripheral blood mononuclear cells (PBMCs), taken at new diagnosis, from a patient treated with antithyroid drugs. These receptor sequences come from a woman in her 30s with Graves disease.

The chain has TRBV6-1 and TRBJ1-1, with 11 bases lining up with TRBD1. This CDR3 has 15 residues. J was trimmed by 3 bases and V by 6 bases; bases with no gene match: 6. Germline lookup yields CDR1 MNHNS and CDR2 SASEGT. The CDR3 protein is CASRGDRGLHTEAFF. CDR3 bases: TGTGCCAGCAGAGGGGACAGGGGGTTACACACTGAAGCTTTCTTT.

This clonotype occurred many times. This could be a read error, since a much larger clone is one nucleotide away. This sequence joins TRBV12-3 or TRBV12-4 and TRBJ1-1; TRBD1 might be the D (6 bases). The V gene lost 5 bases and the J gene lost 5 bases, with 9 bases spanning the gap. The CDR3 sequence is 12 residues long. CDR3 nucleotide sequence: TGTGCCAGCAGTAAACAGGGTACTGAAGCTTTCTTT. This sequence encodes CASSKQGTEAFF.

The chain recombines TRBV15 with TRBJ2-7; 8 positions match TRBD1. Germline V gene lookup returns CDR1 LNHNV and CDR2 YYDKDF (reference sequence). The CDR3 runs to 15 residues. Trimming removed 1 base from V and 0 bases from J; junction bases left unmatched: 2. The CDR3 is CATSRVDRDSYEQYF. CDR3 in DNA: TGTGCCACCAGCAGAGTGGACAGGGACTCCTACGAGCAGTACTTC.

The CDR3 DNA sequence: TGCGCCAGCAGCGCGGGGGCTAGCGGGAACTCCTACGAGCAGTACTTC. As protein: CASSAGASGNSYEQYF. This sequence joins TRBV5-1 and TRBJ2-7; the match to TRBD2 covers 9 bases. Germline CDR1 reads SGHRS; CDR2 reads YFSETQ. The CDR3 totals 16 residues. Trimming cost V 4 bases and J 0 bases; bases outside gene matches: 8.

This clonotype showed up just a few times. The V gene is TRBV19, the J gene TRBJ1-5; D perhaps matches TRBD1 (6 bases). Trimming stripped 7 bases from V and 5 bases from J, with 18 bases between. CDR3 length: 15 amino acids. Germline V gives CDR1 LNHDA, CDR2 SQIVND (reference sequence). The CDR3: CASTVGGTEYQPQHF. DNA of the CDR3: TGTGCCAGTACCGTAGGGGGGACTGAATATCAGCCCCAGCATTTT.

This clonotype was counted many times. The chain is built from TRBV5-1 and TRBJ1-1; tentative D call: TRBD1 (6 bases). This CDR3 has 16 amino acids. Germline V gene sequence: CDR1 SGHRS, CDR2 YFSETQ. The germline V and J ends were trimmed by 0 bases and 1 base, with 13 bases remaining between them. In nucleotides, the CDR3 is TGCGCCAGCAGCTTGGGACGTAGGGGGGGGAACACTGAAGCTTTCTTT. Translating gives CASSLGRRGGNTEAFF.

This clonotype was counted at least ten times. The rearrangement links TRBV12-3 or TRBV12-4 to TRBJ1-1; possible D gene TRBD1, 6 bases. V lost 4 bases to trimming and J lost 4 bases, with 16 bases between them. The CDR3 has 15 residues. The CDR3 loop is CASSSRGGGGTEAFF. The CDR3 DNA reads TGTGCCAGCAGTTCTCGGGGGGGCGGCGGCACTGAAGCTTTCTTT.

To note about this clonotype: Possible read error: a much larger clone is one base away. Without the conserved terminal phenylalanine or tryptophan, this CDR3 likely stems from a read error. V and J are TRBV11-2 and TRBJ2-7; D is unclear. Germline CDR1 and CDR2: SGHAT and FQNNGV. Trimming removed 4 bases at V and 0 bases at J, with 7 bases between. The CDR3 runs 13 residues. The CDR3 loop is CASSSKYSYEQYL. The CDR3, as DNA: TGTGCCAGCAGCTCAAAGTACTCCTACGAGCAGTACCTC.

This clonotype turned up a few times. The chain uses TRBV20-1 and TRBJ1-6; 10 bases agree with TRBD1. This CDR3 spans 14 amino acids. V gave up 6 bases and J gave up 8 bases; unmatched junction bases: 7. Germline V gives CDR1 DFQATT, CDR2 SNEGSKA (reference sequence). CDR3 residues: CSALGQGNDSPLHF. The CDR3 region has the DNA TGCAGTGCACTGGGACAGGGGAATGATTCACCCCTCCACTTT.

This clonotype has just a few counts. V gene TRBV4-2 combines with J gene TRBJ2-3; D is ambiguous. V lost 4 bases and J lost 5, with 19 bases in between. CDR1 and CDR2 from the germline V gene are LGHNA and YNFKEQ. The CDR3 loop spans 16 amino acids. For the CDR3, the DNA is TGTGCCAGCAGCCCGGAGCTGGCATGGCCAGGAGATACGCAGTATTTT. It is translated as CASSPELAWPGDTQYF.

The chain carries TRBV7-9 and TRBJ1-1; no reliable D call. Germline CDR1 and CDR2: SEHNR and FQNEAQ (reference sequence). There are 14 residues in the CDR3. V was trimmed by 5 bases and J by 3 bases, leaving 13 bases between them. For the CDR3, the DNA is TGTGCCAGCAGCCTGAACCCCCCTTACACTGAAGCTTTCTTT. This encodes CASSLNPPYTEAFF.